The 32 T cell receptor beta chains presented below share a single source sample, sequenced in a study of shared clonotypes between healthy human individuals. Only in-frame clones appear in the TCRdb table, and some are missing; sequencing was by immunoSEQ multiplex PCR. Found here are about 800,000 clones, about 96% of them singletons; the top ten hold over 0.2%. Positive CCR7 selection of CD45RO-negative cells yielded the naive CD8 cells, and terminally differentiated effector memory CD45RA+ cells were excluded. Sequencing was performed on naive CD8+ T cells sorted from blood. The receptors were sampled from a man between 25 and 39 years old in good health.

The chain is built from TRBV7-2 and TRBJ2-7; D unresolved. Germline V lookup: CDR1 SGHTA, CDR2 FQGNSA. Trimming took 5 bases from V and 0 from J, leaving 11 bases between them. The CDR3 has 14 residues. As DNA, the CDR3 is TGTGCCAGCAGCCCCCGACATCTCTCCTACGAGCAGTACTTC. This codes for CASSPRHLSYEQYF.

The chain has TRBV11-2 and TRBJ2-7; 8 nucleotides agree with TRBD1. This CDR3 has 15 amino acids. CDR1 is SGHAT and CDR2 is FQNNGV in the germline V gene. The ends lost 0 bases at V and 5 bases at J; junction bases unmatched: 6. CDR3 in DNA: TGTGCCAGCAGCTTAGAGTGGACAGGGTATGACGAGCAGTACTTC. It translates to CASSLEWTGYDEQYF.

The chain carries TRBV18 and TRBJ1-2; TRBD1 agrees at 7 bases. The germline V gene encodes CDR1 KGHSH and CDR2 LQKENI. This CDR3 is 16 amino acids long. Unmatched junction bases numbered 14, after V lost 6 bases and J lost 4 bases. CDR3 sequence (DNA): TGTGCCAGCTCTAAGGACCCAACGGGACAGAGCTATGGCTACACCTTC. Translating gives CASSKDPTGQSYGYTF.

This chain joins TRBV4-1 and TRBJ1-1; D possibly corresponds to TRBD1 (6 bases). This CDR3 has 14 amino acids. V was pared by 2 bases and J by 0 bases, with 7 bases between. Germline V gene sequence: CDR1 MGHRA, CDR2 YSYEKL. CDR3 sequence (DNA): TGCGCCAGCAGCCAAACAGGGTTGAACACTGAAGCTTTCTTT. Translated, it gives CASSQTGLNTEAFF.

To note about this clone: At the DNA level, this CDR3 is encoded by other sequences in the same sample as well. The chain couples TRBV27 to TRBJ2-7, with D possibly TRBD2 on 6 matching bases. V was clipped by 5 bases and J by 2 bases, with 10 bases between them. The CDR3 contains 13 residues. Germline-derived CDR1 and CDR2 are MNHEY and SMNVEV (reference sequence). CDR3 nucleotide sequence: TGTGCCAGCAGTCCGGGACTTACCTACGAGCAGTACTTC. Amino acids: CASSPGLTYEQYF.

The chain links TRBV11-2 to TRBJ2-1; D is unresolved. This CDR3 contains 15 residues. Per germline, CDR1 SGHAT and CDR2 FQNNGV. V was cut by 2 bases and J by 4 bases, with 12 bases left in between. The CDR3 spells CASSLNGQFYNEQFF. CDR3 coding DNA: TGTGCCAGCAGCTTAAACGGTCAGTTTTACAATGAGCAGTTCTTC. The full variable domain, with the rest looked up from reference TRBV11-2 and TRBJ2-1, is EAGVAQSPRYKIIEKRQSVAFWCNPISGHATLYWYQQILGQGPKLLIQFQNNGVVDDSQLPKDRFSAERLKGVDSTLKIQPAKLEDSAVYLCASSLNGQFYNEQFFGPGTRLTVL.

The chain joins TRBV29-1 to TRBJ2-1; D remains unclear. The CDR3 has 11 amino acids. V was shortened by 4 bases and J by 4 bases, with 5 bases between the two germline ends. Per the germline V gene, CDR1 is SQVTM and CDR2 is ANQGSEA. CDR3 sequence reads: CSVADYNEQFF. CDR3 nucleotides: TGCAGCGTTGCAGATTACAATGAGCAGTTCTTC.

The chain recombines TRBV19 with TRBJ2-3; 7 positions match TRBD2. The germline gives CDR1 LNHDA, CDR2 SQIVND (reference sequence). The CDR3 has 18 residues. J was trimmed by 0 bases and V by 0 bases; bases with no gene match: 9. The CDR3 is CASSIDPLAATSTDTQYF. The CDR3 DNA is TGTGCCAGTAGTATAGATCCGCTAGCGGCCACCAGCACAGATACGCAGTATTTT.

The genes are TRBV5-4 and TRBJ2-5, with 10 nucleotides matching TRBD1. The germline V gene has CDR1 SGHNT and CDR2 YYREEE (reference sequence). V lost 3 bases to trimming and J lost 5 bases; unmatched junction nucleotides: 10. The CDR3 loop spans 16 amino acids. The CDR3 coding sequence is TGTGCCAGCAGCTACACCGGGACAGGGGATATGGAGACCCAGTACTTC. Its protein is CASSYTGTGDMETQYF.

V is TRBV9 and J is TRBJ1-1, with 7 bases aligning to TRBD1. V shed 0 bases and J 1 base; nucleotides not matched to a gene: 6. Germline V gene lookup returns CDR1 SGDLS and CDR2 YYNGEE. The CDR3 spans 16 residues. CDR3: CASSVVGDRSNTEAFF. For the CDR3, the DNA is TGTGCCAGCAGCGTAGTTGGGGACAGATCGAACACTGAAGCTTTCTTT.

The V call is TRBV4-1, the J call TRBJ1-2; TRBD1 agrees at 7 bases. The CDR3 consists of 18 residues. V lost 1 base, J lost 0 bases, and 11 bases stayed unmatched. Germline loops: CDR1 MGHRA, CDR2 YSYEKL. CDR3 in amino acids: CASSQVVAGGRANYGYTF. DNA for the CDR3: TGCGCCAGCAGCCAAGTAGTGGCAGGGGGGAGAGCTAACTATGGCTACACCTTC.

The rearrangement links TRBV7-3 to TRBJ2-1; TRBD2 aligns across 11 bases. CDR1 is SGHTA, CDR2 FQGTGA, per germline. Trimming at V came to 3 bases and at J to 7 bases, leaving 5 bases not matched to a gene. The CDR3 has 15 residues. CDR3: CASSFLAGGSNEQFF. The CDR3, as DNA: TGTGCCAGCAGCTTCTTAGCGGGAGGGTCGAATGAGCAGTTCTTC.

The rearrangement joins TRBV6-6 to TRBJ2-3; the D gene is possibly TRBD1 (7 bases). V lost 0 bases to trimming and J lost 5 bases, with 15 bases between them. The germline gives CDR1 MNHNY, CDR2 SVGAGI (reference sequence). The CDR3 covers 16 residues. CDR3: CASSYSQGGIGDTQYF. CDR3 in DNA: TGTGCCAGCAGTTACTCGCAGGGGGGAATTGGAGATACGCAGTATTTT.

V usage is TRBV15 and J usage is TRBJ2-5, with TRBD2 matching 8 bases. Looked up from germline, CDR1 is LNHNV and CDR2 is YYDKDF (reference sequence). The CDR3 covers 14 residues. The CDR3 region has the DNA TGTGCTACCGGCGTAGCGGGGACGCAACGGACCCAGTACTTC. It yields the protein CATGVAGTQRTQYF. Full variable domain (outside the CDR3, taken from reference TRBV15 and TRBJ2-5): DAMVIQNPRYQVTQFGKPVTLSCSQTLNHNVMYWYQQKSSQAPKLLFHYYDKDFNNEADTPDNFQSRRPNTSFCFLDIRSPGLGDTAMYLCATGVAGTQRTQYFGPGTRLLVL.

The V gene is TRBV6-1, the J gene TRBJ2-7; unclear D gene. CDR1 is MNHNS and CDR2 is SASEGT in the germline V gene. This CDR3 is 14 amino acids long. V was shortened by 11 bases and J by 0 bases, with 17 bases between the two germline ends. DNA of the CDR3: TGTGCCGTCTCAGACGGAGTTAGCTCCTACGAGCAGTACTTC. Translation gives CAVSDGVSSYEQYF.

V is TRBV4-1 and J is TRBJ2-1; TRBD2 agrees at 12 bases. Germline values: CDR1 MGHRA, CDR2 YSYEKL. After removal of 3 bases from V and 7 bases from J, the junction contained 4 bases not matched to a gene. CDR3 size: 15 residues. The CDR3 DNA follows: TGCGCCAGCAGCCACCTAGCGGGAGGGAGGAATGAGCAGTTCTTC. As protein: CASSHLAGGRNEQFF.

V and J are TRBV19 and TRBJ1-4; D is possibly TRBD1 (6 bases). The germline CDR1 and CDR2 sequences are LNHDA and SQIVND (reference sequence). V lost 7 bases, J lost 6 bases, and 18 bases lay in between. The CDR3 totals 15 residues. CDR3 amino acids: CASKYRDTEDEKLFF. In DNA, the CDR3 is TGTGCCAGTAAGTACCGGGACACCGAAGATGAAAAACTGTTTTTT. Together with reference TRBV19 and TRBJ1-4, the CDR3 gives the full variable domain: DGGITQSPKYLFRKEGQNVTLSCEQNLNHDAMYWYRQDPGQGLRLIYYSQIVNDFQKGDIAEGYSVSREKKESFPLTVTSAQKNPTAFYLCASKYRDTEDEKLFFGSGTQLSVL.

The chain joins TRBV14 to TRBJ2-7; 8 bases are a match to TRBD2. Per the germline V gene, CDR1 is SGHDN and CDR2 is FVKESK. V lost 0 bases, J lost 4 bases, and 8 bases stayed unmatched. This CDR3 contains 16 residues. CDR3 sequence reads: CASSQDFSGRVYEQYF. DNA of the CDR3: TGTGCCAGCAGCCAAGATTTCAGCGGGAGAGTTTACGAGCAGTACTTC.

This chain connects TRBV5-1 to TRBJ1-1, with unresolved D. The length of the CDR3 is 15 residues. Germline V gives CDR1 SGHRS, CDR2 YFSETQ. Trimming pared 0 bases from V and 0 bases from J, leaving 9 bases between. The CDR3 here is CASSLAVRLNTEAFF. For the CDR3, the DNA is TGCGCCAGCAGCTTGGCCGTCAGACTGAACACTGAAGCTTTCTTT. Combining the CDR3 with reference TRBV5-1 and TRBJ1-1 gives the whole variable domain KAGVTQTPRYLIKTRGQQVTLSCSPISGHRSVSWYQQTPGQGLQFLFEYFSETQRNKGNFPGRFSGRQFSNSRSEMNVSTLELGDSALYLCASSLAVRLNTEAFFGQGTRLTVV.

The chain has TRBV2 and TRBJ2-5; 9 bases agree with TRBD1. V lost 3 bases to trimming and J lost 1 base; unmatched junction nucleotides: 9. Germline V gene data show CDR1 as SNHLY and CDR2 as FYNNEI. The CDR3 runs 17 residues. The CDR3 nucleotides are TGTGCCAGCAGTGATAGCCGGGGGACAGGGCCCCAAGAGACCCAGTACTTC. Residues: CASSDSRGTGPQETQYF.

The CDR3: CASSFGVRVANTGELFF. As DNA, the CDR3 is TGTGCCAGCAGCTTTGGAGTACGGGTGGCGAACACCGGGGAGCTGTTTTTT. V usage is TRBV11-2 and J usage is TRBJ2-2; D remains unclear. V was clipped by 3 bases and J by 0 bases, with 14 bases between them. CDR1 is SGHAT and CDR2 is FQNNGV in the germline V gene. This CDR3 region has 17 residues.

The chain links TRBV5-4 to TRBJ1-1, with D possibly matching TRBD1 (5 bases). The CDR3 covers 14 residues. Germline V gene sequence: CDR1 SGHNT, CDR2 YYREEE (reference sequence). V was shortened by 2 bases and J by 1 base, with 9 bases between the two germline ends. The CDR3 DNA sequence: TGTGCCAGCAGCTTCAGGGCAGCGAACACTGAAGCTTTCTTT. Amino acids: CASSFRAANTEAFF.

The chain joins TRBV30 to TRBJ1-1, with D hard to call. The length of the CDR3 is 11 residues. V lost 3 bases to trimming and J lost 4 bases, with 6 bases between them. The germline V gene has CDR1 GTSNPN and CDR2 SVGIG (reference sequence). In DNA form, the CDR3 reads TGTGCCTGGAGGGTCCCCACTGAAGCTTTCTTT. As protein: CAWRVPTEAFF.

This chain uses TRBV4-1 with TRBJ2-7, with 13 bases identical to TRBD2. Trimming took 1 base from V and 3 from J; bases not matched to a gene: 6. CDR1 and CDR2 from the germline V gene are MGHRA and YSYEKL. The CDR3 has 17 amino acids. CDR3 bases: TGCGCCAGCAGCCAAGCTACCCGACTAGCGGGAGGCTACGAGCAGTACTTC. This sequence encodes CASSQATRLAGGYEQYF.

The V and J genes are TRBV27 and TRBJ2-5, with 14 bases matching TRBD2. With V trimmed by 6 bases and J by 5 bases, 5 bases remained unmatched. The CDR3 loop spans 15 amino acids. Germline lookup yields CDR1 MNHEY and CDR2 SMNVEV (reference sequence). The CDR3 nucleotides are TGTGCCAGCAGCCCGACTAGCGGGAGGGCGGAGACCCAGTACTTC. Translating it yields CASSPTSGRAETQYF.

V is TRBV7-9 and J is TRBJ2-1, with a possible D match to TRBD1 (5 bases). The V gene lost 5 bases and the J gene lost 6 bases, with 11 bases spanning the gap. The CDR3 has 13 residues. Germline CDR1 SEHNR, CDR2 FQNEAQ (reference sequence). CDR3 DNA sequence: TGTGCCAGCAGCACAGGCTTGGGCAATGAGCAGTTCTTC. The encoded protein is CASSTGLGNEQFF. The complete variable domain, with remaining parts taken from reference TRBV7-9 and TRBJ2-1, reads DTGVSQNPRHKITKRGQNVTFRCDPISEHNRLYWYRQTLGQGPEFLTYFQNEAQLEKSRLLSDRFSAERPKGSFSTLEIQRTEQGDSAMYLCASSTGLGNEQFFGPGTRLTVL.

The gene calls are TRBV4-1 and TRBJ1-5; the match to TRBD1 covers 10 bases. The V and J ends lost 1 base and 12 bases, in that order; junction bases with no gene match: 15. In germline, CDR1 is MGHRA, CDR2 YSYEKL. The CDR3 is 17 amino acids. CDR3 coding DNA: TGCGCCAGCAGCCAAGTCTACCTGGGACAGGGGAGGAGGATCCAGCATTTT. Translating gives CASSQVYLGQGRRIQHF.

The chain couples TRBV30 to TRBJ1-1; unclear D gene. This CDR3 spans 14 amino acids. Trimming left V 0 bases short and J 3 bases short, with 11 bases between. Germline lookup yields CDR1 GTSNPN and CDR2 SVGIG (reference sequence). The CDR3 DNA reads as TGTGCCTGGAGTGTTCTAGGTTCACACACTGAAGCTTTCTTT. Translated: CAWSVLGSHTEAFF.

The gene calls are TRBV28 and TRBJ2-2; a weak D match, TRBD1 (6 bases). V was cut by 7 bases and J by 1 base, with 13 bases left in between. The CDR3 sequence is 15 residues long. The germline CDR1 and CDR2 sequences are MDHEN and SYDVKM. The CDR3 DNA reads TGTGCCAGCACCACTTTGGACAGGAACACCGGGGAGCTGTTTTTT. Amino acids: CASTTLDRNTGELFF.

CDR3 sequence reads: CSVEGGQGWELFF. CDR3 nucleotide sequence: TGCAGCGTTGAAGGGGGTCAGGGGTGGGAGCTGTTTTTT. This rearrangement joins TRBV29-1 to TRBJ2-2, with a weak D call TRBD1 (6 bases). Germline loops: CDR1 SQVTM, CDR2 ANQGSEA. CDR3 length: 13 amino acids. V was shortened by 1 base and J by 9 bases, with 12 bases between the two germline ends.

This chain joins TRBV28 and TRBJ1-1; TRBD1 matches 9 bases. There are 15 residues in the CDR3. Trimming cost V 6 bases and J 0 bases; bases outside gene matches: 5. The germline gives CDR1 MDHEN, CDR2 SYDVKM. Here the CDR3 reads CASRTTGGMNTEAFF. In nucleotides, the CDR3 is TGTGCCAGCAGGACGACAGGGGGGATGAACACTGAAGCTTTCTTT.

The V call is TRBV10-3, the J call TRBJ2-7, with 9 bases aligning to TRBD1. CDR1 and CDR2 from the germline V gene are ENHRY and SYGVKD. The CDR3 contains 14 residues. V shed 7 bases, J shed 2 bases, and the junction held 6 bases outside the gene matches. The CDR3 loop is CAITRTGDAYEQYF. In nucleotides, the CDR3 is TGTGCCATCACCAGGACAGGGGACGCCTACGAGCAGTACTTC.